One sample yielded the 16 T cell receptor beta chains listed below, sequenced in a study of T cell changes during pregnancy in multiple sclerosis. The protocol was immunoSEQ multiplex PCR, while the TCRdb copy is restricted to in-frame clones and leaves out a portion. The sample carries about 68,000 clones, 91% recorded once. Sample: peripheral blood, taken in the second trimester of pregnancy. These receptors were taken from a female donor with multiple sclerosis, enrolled in a pregnancy study.

The chain couples TRBV5-3 to TRBJ2-1; 7 positions match TRBD1. TRBV5-3 is identified as an open reading frame with a role that is uncertain. CDR3 length: 16 residues. V dropped 4 bases and J dropped 6; count of bases not matched to a gene: 13. Here the CDR3 reads CARSTSAGDRVNEQFF. In nucleotides, the CDR3 is TGTGCCAGAAGCACTTCAGCAGGCGACAGGGTCAATGAGCAGTTCTTC.

The gene calls are TRBV7-2 and TRBJ2-1, with D possibly being TRBD1 (6 bases). Trimming removed 6 bases at V and 2 bases at J, with 23 bases between. CDR3 length equals 18 residues. Germline V gene sequence: CDR1 SGHTA, CDR2 FQGNSA. The CDR3 DNA reads TGTGCCAGCAGACAGGACAGCCGGGCGCGCAATCCCTACAATGAGCAGTTCTTC. Its translation: CASRQDSRARNPYNEQFF.

V usage is TRBV6-6 and J usage is TRBJ2-1, with 8 bases lining up with TRBD1. The CDR3 consists of 15 residues. Germline lookup yields CDR1 MNHNY and CDR2 SVGAGI (reference sequence). With V trimmed by 7 bases and J by 8 bases, 13 bases remained unmatched. CDR3 nucleotides: TGTGCCAGCAACTTAGGACAGGGAGTGGGCTATGAGCAGTTCTTC. Translating it yields CASNLGQGVGYEQFF.

This sequence joins TRBV30 and TRBJ2-7; perhaps TRBD2 as D (6 bases). CDR3 length equals 14 residues. Looked up from germline, CDR1 is GTSNPN and CDR2 is SVGIG (reference sequence). Trimming removed 4 bases from V and 2 bases from J, with 15 bases in between. DNA for the CDR3: TGTGCCTGGATACGTCGGGGGACTCCCTACGAGCAGTACTTC. Its translation: CAWIRRGTPYEQYF.

The genes are TRBV7-2 and TRBJ2-7; D not certain. CDR1 is SGHTA, CDR2 FQGNSA, per germline. CDR3 length: 12 amino acids. V was trimmed by 5 bases and J by 2 bases, leaving 7 bases between them. The CDR3 DNA reads TGTGCCAGCAGCCTCGTCCCCTACGAGCAGTACTTC. Translated: CASSLVPYEQYF.

About this clone itself: Lacking the conserved final phenylalanine or tryptophan, this CDR3 likely reflects a read error. It is unclear where the CDR3 begins or ends on the DNA, so no DNA is shown, and the CDR3 is as TCRdb lists it. The gene calls are TRBV12-5 and TRBJ2-7; the tabulated D call, TRBD2, remains unverified against the DNA. The CDR3 is 8 amino acids long, termini counted. Germline loops: CDR1 LGHNT, CDR2 FRNRAP. CDR3 sequence: CARPQPRD.

The V gene is TRBV9, the J gene TRBJ2-5; 12 nucleotides align to TRBD2. The V segment lost 3 bases and the J segment 2 bases; nucleotides outside the gene matches: 5. Germline assignment: CDR1 SGDLS and CDR2 YYNGEE. This CDR3 contains 16 residues. In DNA, the CDR3 is TGTGCCAGCAGCGCTAGCGGGGGGGGGATACAAGAGACCCAGTACTTC. Translated, it gives CASSASGGGIQETQYF.

This rearrangement joins TRBV9 to TRBJ2-7; D may be TRBD2 (5 bases). This CDR3 has 13 amino acids. Per germline, CDR1 SGDLS and CDR2 YYNGEE. With 4 bases removed from V and 5 bases from J, the gap between germline ends came to 13 bases. As DNA, the CDR3 is TGTGCCAGCAGCCCACCCAGCGGAAACGAGCAGTACTTC. Amino acids: CASSPPSGNEQYF.

The chain recombines TRBV7-9 with TRBJ1-5; 8 nucleotides agree with TRBD1. The germline gives CDR1 SEHNR, CDR2 FQNEAQ (reference sequence). This CDR3 region has 16 residues. After removal of 3 bases from V and 3 bases from J, the junction contained 7 bases not matched to a gene. CDR3 sequence reads: CASSFDRGAYNQPQHF. For the CDR3, the DNA is TGTGCCAGCAGCTTCGACAGGGGCGCTTACAATCAGCCCCAGCATTTT.

This chain uses TRBV29-1 with TRBJ2-3; D is undetermined. CDR1 is SQVTM and CDR2 is ANQGSEA in the germline V gene. With 4 bases removed from V and 3 bases from J, the gap between germline ends came to 8 bases. The CDR3 runs to 12 residues. CDR3 residues: CSVVPGTDTQYF. The CDR3, as DNA: TGCAGCGTTGTCCCAGGTACAGATACGCAGTATTTT.

The chain uses TRBV19 and TRBJ1-2; 8 nucleotides align to TRBD1. CDR1 is LNHDA and CDR2 is SQIVND in the germline V gene (reference sequence). CDR3 size: 11 residues. Trimming at V came to 9 bases and at J to 6 bases, leaving 3 bases not matched to a gene. The CDR3 coding sequence is TGTGCCAGCGACAGGGGAGATGGCTACACCTTC. It is translated as CASDRGDGYTF.

The rearrangement uses TRBV9 and TRBJ2-2, with TRBD2 matching over 8 bases. Germline lookup yields CDR1 SGDLS and CDR2 YYNGEE. The junction had 11 bases not matched to a gene; V was cut back by 3 bases and J by 4 bases. The CDR3 contains 17 residues. The CDR3 sequence: CASSAFSRGGRTGELFF. The CDR3 DNA reads as TGTGCCAGCAGCGCGTTCTCTCGGGGGGGCCGCACCGGGGAGCTGTTTTTT.

The chain uses TRBV15 and TRBJ2-2; TRBD2 matches at 13 bases. CDR1 and CDR2 (germline): LNHNV, YYDKDF (reference sequence). V gave up 3 bases and J gave up 3 bases; unmatched junction bases: 10. This CDR3 spans 19 amino acids. CDR3 nucleotide sequence: TGTGCCACCAGCAGGGGCTCCGGGACTAGCGGGACTCACACCGGGGAGCTGTTTTTT. This encodes CATSRGSGTSGTHTGELFF.

The chain joins TRBV4-1 to TRBJ2-2, with TRBD1 as a possible D gene (5 bases). The CDR3 runs to 14 residues. Germline-derived CDR1 and CDR2 are MGHRA and YSYEKL. V shed 1 base and J shed 7 bases, with 10 bases lying between them. CDR3 region: CASSQVSGHGELFF. CDR3 in DNA: TGCGCCAGCAGCCAAGTGTCAGGGCACGGGGAGCTGTTTTTT.

This clone was seen a few times. CDR3 loop: CASSPDDRGSQPQHF. Written as DNA, the CDR3 is TGTGCCAGCAGTCCCGATGACAGGGGAAGTCAGCCCCAGCATTTT. The rearrangement uses TRBV2 and TRBJ1-5; 8 bases are shared with TRBD1. This CDR3 spans 15 amino acids. Germline V gene lookup returns CDR1 SNHLY and CDR2 FYNNEI. Losses at the gene ends were 5 bases for V and 6 bases for J; bases not matched to a gene: 9.

The rearrangement joins TRBV7-9 to TRBJ1-5, with D possibly TRBD1 on 5 matching bases. CDR1 and CDR2 (germline): SEHNR, FQNEAQ (reference sequence). CDR3 size: 14 residues. Trimming left V 3 bases short and J 6 bases short, with 12 bases between. The CDR3 reads CASSFSGAFQPQHF. The CDR3 nucleotides are TGTGCCAGCAGCTTTTCTGGGGCCTTTCAGCCCCAGCATTTT.